A single sample gave rise to the 9 T cell receptor beta chains below, sequenced in a study of control samples from healthy donors and cancer patients. Some clones are missing from TCRdb's copy, which holds only in-frame ones; the method was immunoSEQ multiplex PCR. The sample shows about 180,000 clones, about 92% of them seen only once. The sample was blood. The receptors stem from a man aged 25-40 years in good health.

J is TRBJ2-5 and V is TRBV7-6; D ambiguous. Trimming shortened V by 5 bases and J by 3 bases, and 7 bases separated the two germline ends. Germline CDR1 and CDR2: SGHVS and FNYEAQ. The CDR3 is made up of 12 amino acids. This CDR3 reads CASSPYKETQYF. CDR3 nucleotide sequence: TGTGCCAGCAGCCCCTATAAAGAGACCCAGTACTTC.

The chain joins TRBV7-3 to TRBJ1-1; 8 bases are a match to TRBD1. Trimming cost V 5 bases and J 1 base; bases outside gene matches: 3. The germline CDR1 and CDR2 sequences are SGHTA and FQGTGA. The CDR3 spans 14 residues. This CDR3 reads CASSPQGENTEAFF. Here the CDR3 DNA reads TGTGCCAGCAGCCCACAGGGGGAGAACACTGAAGCTTTCTTT.

In DNA form, the CDR3 reads TGTGCCAGCAGCACGGGACAGGGGGCTGGAGGCTACACCTTC. Translating gives CASSTGQGAGGYTF. This sequence joins TRBV5-4 and TRBJ1-2; 12 bases are a match to TRBD1. This CDR3 region has 14 residues. The junction had 6 bases not matched to a gene; V was cut back by 4 bases and J by 8 bases. CDR1 and CDR2 (germline): SGHNT, YYREEE (reference sequence).

The chain couples TRBV12-3 or TRBV12-4 to TRBJ1-4, with 8 bases lining up with TRBD1. The CDR3 contains 12 residues. V lost 3 bases to trimming and J lost 15 bases; unmatched junction nucleotides: 6. The CDR3 protein is CASSFQQGVLFF. The CDR3 region has the DNA TGTGCCAGCAGTTTTCAACAGGGGGTCTTGTTTTTT.

This CDR3 reads CASSQEKGMETQYF. CDR3 DNA: TGCGCCAGCAGCCAAGAAAAGGGAATGGAGACCCAGTACTTC. The genes are TRBV4-3 and TRBJ2-5; D unclear. The CDR3 spans 14 residues. Germline V gene sequence: CDR1 LGHNA, CDR2 YSLEER. Trimming removed 0 bases from V and 5 bases from J, with 10 bases in between.

DNA of the CDR3: TGTGCCAGCAGCAAAGAGGGGGACGCCCGGGGGGAGACCCAGTACTTC. Its protein product is CASSKEGDARGETQYF. The V gene is TRBV21-1, the J gene TRBJ2-5. TRBV21-1 has pseudogene status. The CDR3 length is 16 residues.

The V call is TRBV7-9, the J call TRBJ2-7, with D maybe TRBD2 (6 bases). The CDR3 covers 14 residues. CDR1 SEHNR and CDR2 FQNEAQ come from the germline V gene (reference sequence). V was pared by 2 bases and J by 4 bases, with 12 bases between. The CDR3 nucleotides are TGTGCCAGCAGCTTATACGGGGGAGTGTACGAGCAGTACTTC. Translated: CASSLYGGVYEQYF.

This chain links TRBV18 with TRBJ2-2; D not resolved. The germline V and J ends were trimmed by 1 base and 5 bases, with 11 bases remaining between them. The germline CDR1 and CDR2 sequences are KGHSH and LQKENI. The CDR3 is made up of 15 amino acids. The CDR3 here is CASSPQAPRTGELFF. CDR3 sequence (DNA): TGTGCCAGCTCACCACAGGCACCGAGGACCGGGGAGCTGTTTTTT.

As DNA, the CDR3 is TGTGCCAGCTCCGTTACAGGGGGCGCGGGGAGGAGCAATCAGCCCCAGCATTTT. Its translation is CASSVTGGAGRSNQPQHF. V gene TRBV18 combines with J gene TRBJ1-5, with 9 bases identical to TRBD1. Trimming at V came to 6 bases and at J to 1 base, leaving 13 bases not matched to a gene. This CDR3 comprises 18 residues. Germline assignment: CDR1 KGHSH and CDR2 LQKENI.